Following are 3 T cell receptor beta chains from one sample sequenced in a study of T cell changes during pregnancy in multiple sclerosis. Sequencing was performed with immunoSEQ multiplex PCR; in TCRdb, only in-frame clones are kept and a portion is missing. The sample includes tens of thousands of clones, 93% of them seen just once. Sequencing used peripheral blood, obtained after pregnancy. The receptor set was obtained from a female donor with multiple sclerosis, enrolled in a pregnancy study.

The chain has TRBV6-1 and TRBJ1-1; D is unclear. Between the trimmed V and J ends, which lost 10 bases and 7 bases, there was a span of 16 bases. Looked up from germline, CDR1 is MNHNS and CDR2 is SASEGT. The CDR3 covers 12 residues. The chain's CDR3 is CATSQEFGEAFF. CDR3 DNA sequence: TGTGCCACCTCGCAAGAGTTTGGTGAAGCTTTCTTT.

The J gene is TRBJ1-5, the V gene TRBV2; 8 bases align to TRBD1. J was trimmed by 6 bases and V by 7 bases; bases with no gene match: 11. CDR3 length: 15 residues. In germline, CDR1 is SNHLY, CDR2 FYNNEI. CDR3 sequence: CASNMDRASGQPQHF. The CDR3 DNA is TGTGCCAGCAACATGGACAGGGCGTCGGGTCAGCCCCAGCATTTT.

The chain joins TRBV11-1 to TRBJ2-3, with D perhaps TRBD1 (6 bases). CDR3 length: 14 residues. Germline assignment: CDR1 SGHAT and CDR2 FQDESV (reference sequence). V lost 2 bases and J 7 bases, leaving 13 bases between the germline ends. Here the CDR3 DNA reads TGTGCCAGCAGCTTATTACAGGGCAGTCATACGCAGTATTTT. Translation: CASSLLQGSHTQYF.